The subject of this entry is one T cell receptor beta chain. These data are taken from a study of CD8+ T cells in alopecia areata. In each case, RNA was isolated and then reverse transcribed into cDNA as the sequencing template. Measured with immunoSEQ multiplex PCR; TCRdb has only the in-frame clones, and not every one. The table includes about 200,000 clones, roughly 56% detected once. The CDR3 length is 15 residues. The J segment lost 4 bases and the V segment lost 0 bases, leaving 5 bases of the junction unmatched. Germline CDR1 and CDR2: SGHRS and YFSETQ. This TCR was recovered from a human donor in good health. The chain recombines TRBV5-1 with TRBJ2-5; TRBD1 agrees at 8 bases. Material for sequencing was CD8+ T cells sorted from blood. The CDR3 DNA sequence: TGCGCCAGCAGCTTGGGAGGTGGGACAGGAGAGACCCAGTACTTC. It is translated as CASSLGGGTGETQYF.